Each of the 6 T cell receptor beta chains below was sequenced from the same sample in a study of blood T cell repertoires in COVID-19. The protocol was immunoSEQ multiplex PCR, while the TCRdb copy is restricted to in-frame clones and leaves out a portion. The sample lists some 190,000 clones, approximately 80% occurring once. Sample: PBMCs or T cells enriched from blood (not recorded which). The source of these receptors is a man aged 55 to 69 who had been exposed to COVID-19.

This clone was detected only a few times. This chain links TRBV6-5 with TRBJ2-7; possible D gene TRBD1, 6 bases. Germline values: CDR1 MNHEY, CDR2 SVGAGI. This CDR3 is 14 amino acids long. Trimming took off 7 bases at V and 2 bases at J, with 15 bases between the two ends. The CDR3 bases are TGTGCCAGCACAACCGACAGGTTCACCTACGAGCAGTACTTC. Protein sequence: CASTTDRFTYEQYF.

The CDR3 DNA is TGTGCCAGCAGCTTAGGTTCGGGACAGGGTTTCTATGGCTACACCTTC. This gives the protein CASSLGSGQGFYGYTF. The chain links TRBV11-2 to TRBJ1-2, with TRBD1 matching over 9 bases. This CDR3 has 16 residues. J lost 4 bases, V lost 1 base, and 7 bases had no gene match. Germline V lookup: CDR1 SGHAT, CDR2 FQNNGV.

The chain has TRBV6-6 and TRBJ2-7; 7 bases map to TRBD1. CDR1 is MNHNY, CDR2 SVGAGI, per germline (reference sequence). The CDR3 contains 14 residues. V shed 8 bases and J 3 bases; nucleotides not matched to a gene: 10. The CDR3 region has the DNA TGTGCCAGCCAACCCGGGACAGCGTTCTACGAGCAGTACTTC. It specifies CASQPGTAFYEQYF.

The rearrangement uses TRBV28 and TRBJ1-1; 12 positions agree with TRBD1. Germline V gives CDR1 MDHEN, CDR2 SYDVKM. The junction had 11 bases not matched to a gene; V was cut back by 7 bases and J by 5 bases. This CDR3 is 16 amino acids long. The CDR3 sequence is CASTPGTGGAGTEAFF. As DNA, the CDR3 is TGTGCCAGCACCCCAGGGACAGGGGGCGCGGGGACTGAAGCTTTCTTT. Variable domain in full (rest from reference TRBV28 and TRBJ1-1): DVKVTQSSRYLVKRTGEKVFLECVQDMDHENMFWYRQDPGLGLRLIYFSYDVKMKEKGDIPEGYSVSREKKERFSLILESASTNQTSMYLCASTPGTGGAGTEAFFGQGTRLTVV.

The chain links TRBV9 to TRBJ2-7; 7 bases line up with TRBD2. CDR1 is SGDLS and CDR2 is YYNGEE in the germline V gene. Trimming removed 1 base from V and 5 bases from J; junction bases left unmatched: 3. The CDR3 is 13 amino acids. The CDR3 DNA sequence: TGTGCCAGCAGCGTATCGAGCGGGAACGAGCAGTACTTC. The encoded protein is CASSVSSGNEQYF.

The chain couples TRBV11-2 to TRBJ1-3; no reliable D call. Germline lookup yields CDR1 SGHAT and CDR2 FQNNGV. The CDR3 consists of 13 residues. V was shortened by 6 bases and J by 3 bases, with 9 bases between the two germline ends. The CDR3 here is CASSSGLGNTIYF. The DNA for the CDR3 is TGTGCCAGCAGTTCAGGCCTTGGAAACACCATATATTTT.